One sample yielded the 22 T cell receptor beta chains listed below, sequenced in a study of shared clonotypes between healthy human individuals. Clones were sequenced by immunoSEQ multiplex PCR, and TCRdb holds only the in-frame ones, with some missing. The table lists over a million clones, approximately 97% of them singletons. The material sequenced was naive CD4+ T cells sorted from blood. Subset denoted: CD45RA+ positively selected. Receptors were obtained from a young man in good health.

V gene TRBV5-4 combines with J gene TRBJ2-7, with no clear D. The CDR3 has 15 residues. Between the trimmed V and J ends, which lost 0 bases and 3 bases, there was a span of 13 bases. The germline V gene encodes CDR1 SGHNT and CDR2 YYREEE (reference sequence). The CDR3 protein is CASSLESDNLYEQYF. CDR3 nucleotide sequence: TGTGCCAGCAGCTTGGAGTCTGACAATCTCTACGAGCAGTACTTC.

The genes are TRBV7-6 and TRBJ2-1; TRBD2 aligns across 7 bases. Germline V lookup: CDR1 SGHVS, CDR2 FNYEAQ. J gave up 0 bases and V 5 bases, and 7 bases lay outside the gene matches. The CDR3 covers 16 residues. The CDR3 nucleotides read TGTGCCAGCAGCCCATTCGGCGGGAGCTCCTACAATGAGCAGTTCTTC. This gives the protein CASSPFGGSSYNEQFF.

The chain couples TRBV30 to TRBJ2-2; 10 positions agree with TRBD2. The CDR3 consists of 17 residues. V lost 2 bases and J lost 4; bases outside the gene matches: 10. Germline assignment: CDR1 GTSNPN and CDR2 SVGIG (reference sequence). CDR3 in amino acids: CAWSPLSLAGVTGELFF. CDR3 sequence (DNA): TGTGCCTGGAGTCCTCTCTCCCTAGCGGGAGTCACCGGGGAGCTGTTTTTT.

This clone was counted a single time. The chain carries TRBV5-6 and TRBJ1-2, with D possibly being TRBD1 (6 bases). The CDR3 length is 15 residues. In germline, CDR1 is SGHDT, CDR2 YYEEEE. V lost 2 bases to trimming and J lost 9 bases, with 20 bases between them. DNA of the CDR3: TGTGCCAGCAGCTTTTATAAGGGTTACAGGGATAGCTACACCTTC. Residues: CASSFYKGYRDSYTF.

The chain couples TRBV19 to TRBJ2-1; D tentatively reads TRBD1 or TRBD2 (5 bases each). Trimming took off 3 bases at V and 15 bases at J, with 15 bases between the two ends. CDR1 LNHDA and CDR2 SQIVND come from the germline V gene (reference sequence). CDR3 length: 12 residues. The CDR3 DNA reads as TGTGCCAGTAGTATGACCGGGGCCTCCCTGTTCTTC. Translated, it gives CASSMTGASLFF.

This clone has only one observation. The CDR3 coding sequence is TGTGCCAGCAGTGAATCGGGAAAGCAAATGTACAATGAGCAGTTCTTC. It yields the protein CASSESGKQMYNEQFF. The chain has TRBV25-1 and TRBJ2-1, with D perhaps matching TRBD2 (5 bases). V was pared by 1 base and J by 4 bases, with 14 bases between. Germline assignment: CDR1 MGHDK and CDR2 SYGVNS. This CDR3 spans 16 amino acids. Drawing the rest from reference TRBV25-1 and TRBJ2-1, the complete variable domain is EADIYQTPRYLVIGTGKKITLECSQTMGHDKMYWYQQDPGMELHLIHYSYGVNSTEKGDLSSESTVSRIRTEHFPLTLESARPSHTSQYLCASSESGKQMYNEQFFGPGTRLTVL.

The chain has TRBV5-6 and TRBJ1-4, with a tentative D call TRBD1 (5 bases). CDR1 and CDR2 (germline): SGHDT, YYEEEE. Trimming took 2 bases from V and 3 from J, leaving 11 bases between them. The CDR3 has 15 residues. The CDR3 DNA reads TGTGCCAGCAGCTTTCGACAGATCTCTAATGAAAAACTGTTTTTT. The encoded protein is CASSFRQISNEKLFF. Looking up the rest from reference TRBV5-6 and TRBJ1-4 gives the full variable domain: DAGVTQSPTHLIKTRGQQVTLRCSPKSGHDTVSWYQQALGQGPQFIFQYYEEEERQRGNFPDRFSGHQFPNYSSELNVNALLLGDSALYLCASSFRQISNEKLFFGSGTQLSVL.

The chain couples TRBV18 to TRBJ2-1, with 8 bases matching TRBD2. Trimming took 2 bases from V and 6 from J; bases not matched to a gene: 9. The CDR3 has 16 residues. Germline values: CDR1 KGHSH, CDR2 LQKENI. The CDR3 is CASSPSWLAGLNEQFF. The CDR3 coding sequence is TGTGCCAGCTCACCATCATGGCTAGCGGGCCTCAATGAGCAGTTCTTC.

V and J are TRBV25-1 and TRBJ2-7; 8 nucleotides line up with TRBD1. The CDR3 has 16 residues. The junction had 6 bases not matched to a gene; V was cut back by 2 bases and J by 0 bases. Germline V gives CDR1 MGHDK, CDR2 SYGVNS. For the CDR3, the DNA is TGTGCCAGCAGTGAACACGCGGGACAGGTCTCCTACGAGCAGTACTTC. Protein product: CASSEHAGQVSYEQYF.

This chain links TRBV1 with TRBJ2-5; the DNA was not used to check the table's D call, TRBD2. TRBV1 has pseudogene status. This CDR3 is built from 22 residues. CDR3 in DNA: TGCACCAGCAGCCAAGACTCCGTGGGACTAGCGGGAGAAACCCAAAGGGGGGAGACCCAGTACTTC. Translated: CTSSQDSVGLAGETQRGETQYF.

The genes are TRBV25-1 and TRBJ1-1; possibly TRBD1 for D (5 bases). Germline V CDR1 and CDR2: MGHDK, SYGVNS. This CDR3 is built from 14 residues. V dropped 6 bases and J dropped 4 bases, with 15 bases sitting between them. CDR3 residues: CASRSLVGGTEAFF. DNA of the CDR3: TGTGCCAGCAGGTCTTTGGTCGGGGGCACTGAAGCTTTCTTT. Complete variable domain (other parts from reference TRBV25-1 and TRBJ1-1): EADIYQTPRYLVIGTGKKITLECSQTMGHDKMYWYQQDPGMELHLIHYSYGVNSTEKGDLSSESTVSRIRTEHFPLTLESARPSHTSQYLCASRSLVGGTEAFFGQGTRLTVV.

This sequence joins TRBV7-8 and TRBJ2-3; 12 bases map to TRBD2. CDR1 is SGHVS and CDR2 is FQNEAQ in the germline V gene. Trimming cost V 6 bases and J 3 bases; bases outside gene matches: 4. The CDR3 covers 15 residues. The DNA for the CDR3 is TGTGCCAGCAGAAAACTAGCGGGAGGAACAGATACGCAGTATTTT. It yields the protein CASRKLAGGTDTQYF.

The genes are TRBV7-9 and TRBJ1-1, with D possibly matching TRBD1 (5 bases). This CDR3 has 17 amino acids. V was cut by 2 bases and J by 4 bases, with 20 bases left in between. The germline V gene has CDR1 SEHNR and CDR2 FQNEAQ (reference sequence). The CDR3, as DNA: TGTGCCAGCAGCTTAAAAATGGGGGTTTCCAGAAGCACTGAAGCTTTCTTT. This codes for CASSLKMGVSRSTEAFF.

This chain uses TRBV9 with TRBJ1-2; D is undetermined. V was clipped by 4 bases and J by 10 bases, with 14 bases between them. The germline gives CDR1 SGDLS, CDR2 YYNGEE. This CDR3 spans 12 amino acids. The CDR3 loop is CASSPFGVVYTF. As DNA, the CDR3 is TGTGCCAGCAGCCCCTTTGGCGTCGTCTACACCTTC.

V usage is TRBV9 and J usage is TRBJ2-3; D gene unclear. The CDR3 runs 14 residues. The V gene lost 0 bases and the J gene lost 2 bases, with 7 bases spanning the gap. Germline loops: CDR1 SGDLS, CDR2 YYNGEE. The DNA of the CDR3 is TGTGCCAGCAGCGTAGAGGTCCTCACAGATACGCAGTATTTT. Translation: CASSVEVLTDTQYF.

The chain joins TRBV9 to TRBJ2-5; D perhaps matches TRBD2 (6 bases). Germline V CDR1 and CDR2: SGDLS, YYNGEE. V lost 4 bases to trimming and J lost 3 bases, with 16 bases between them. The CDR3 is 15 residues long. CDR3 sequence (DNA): TGTGCCAGCAGCCCCGGGAAAAGGGAGGAAGAGACCCAGTACTTC. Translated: CASSPGKREEETQYF.

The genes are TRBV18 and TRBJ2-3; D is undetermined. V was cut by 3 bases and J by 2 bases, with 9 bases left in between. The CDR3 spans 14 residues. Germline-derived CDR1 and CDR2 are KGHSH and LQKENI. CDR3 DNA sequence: TGTGCCAGCTCACCTGAAATTATCACAGATACGCAGTATTTT. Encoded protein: CASSPEIITDTQYF. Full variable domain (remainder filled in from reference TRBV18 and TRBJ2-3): NAGVMQNPRHLVRRRGQEARLRCSPMKGHSHVYWYRQLPEEGLKFMVYLQKENIIDESGMPKERFSAEFPKEGPSILRIQQVVRGDSAAYFCASSPEIITDTQYFGPGTRLTVL.

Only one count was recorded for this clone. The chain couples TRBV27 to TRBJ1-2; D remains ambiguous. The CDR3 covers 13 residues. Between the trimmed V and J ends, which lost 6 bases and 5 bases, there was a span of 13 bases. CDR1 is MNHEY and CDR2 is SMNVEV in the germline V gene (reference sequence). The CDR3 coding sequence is TGTGCCAGCAGGGGGTCCTTAGGGTATGGCTACACCTTC. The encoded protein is CASRGSLGYGYTF.

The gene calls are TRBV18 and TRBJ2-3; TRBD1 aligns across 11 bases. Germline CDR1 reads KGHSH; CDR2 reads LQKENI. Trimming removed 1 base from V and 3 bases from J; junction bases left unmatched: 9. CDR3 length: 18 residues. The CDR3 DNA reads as TGTGCCAGCTCACCACACGAGGCCGGGACAGGGGGAACAGATACGCAGTATTTT. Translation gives CASSPHEAGTGGTDTQYF.

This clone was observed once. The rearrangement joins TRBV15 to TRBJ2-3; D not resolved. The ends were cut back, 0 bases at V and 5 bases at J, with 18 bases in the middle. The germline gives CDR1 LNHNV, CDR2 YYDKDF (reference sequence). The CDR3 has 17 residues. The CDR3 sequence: CATSRDQRPPLQDTQYF. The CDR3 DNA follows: TGTGCCACCAGCAGAGATCAAAGACCTCCCCTCCAAGATACGCAGTATTTT. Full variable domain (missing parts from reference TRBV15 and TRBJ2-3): DAMVIQNPRYQVTQFGKPVTLSCSQTLNHNVMYWYQQKSSQAPKLLFHYYDKDFNNEADTPDNFQSRRPNTSFCFLDIRSPGLGDTAMYLCATSRDQRPPLQDTQYFGPGTRLTVL.

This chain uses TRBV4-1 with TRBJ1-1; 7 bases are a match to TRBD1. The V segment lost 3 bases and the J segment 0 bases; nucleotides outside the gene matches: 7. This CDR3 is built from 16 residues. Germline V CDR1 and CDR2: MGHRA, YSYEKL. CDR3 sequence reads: CASSHGQVVMNTEAFF. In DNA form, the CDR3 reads TGCGCCAGCAGCCACGGACAGGTAGTTATGAACACTGAAGCTTTCTTT.

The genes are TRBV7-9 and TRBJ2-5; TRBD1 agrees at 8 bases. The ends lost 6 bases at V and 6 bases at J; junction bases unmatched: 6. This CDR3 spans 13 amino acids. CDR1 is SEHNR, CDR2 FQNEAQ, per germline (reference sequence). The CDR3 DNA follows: TGTGCCAGCAGTCCCGACAGGGGCCAGACCCAGTACTTC. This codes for CASSPDRGQTQYF. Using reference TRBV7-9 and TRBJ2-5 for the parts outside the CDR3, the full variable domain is DTGVSQNPRHKITKRGQNVTFRCDPISEHNRLYWYRQTLGQGPEFLTYFQNEAQLEKSRLLSDRFSAERPKGSFSTLEIQRTEQGDSAMYLCASSPDRGQTQYFGPGTRLLVL.